One and the same sample provided the 7 T cell receptor beta chains below, sequenced in a study of PD-1 blockade in classical Hodgkin lymphoma. This table comes from immunoSEQ multiplex PCR, and its TCRdb copy is limited to in-frame clones, with some not included. The profile shows about 21,000 clones, about 70% of them singletons. Time point meaning: cycle 4 day 1 (C4D1), after more than five weeks of nivolumab. All patients relapsed after autologous stem cell transplantation, and brentuximab vedotin exposure varied. The starting material was peripheral blood mononuclear cells (PBMCs), obtained before the fourth cycle of nivolumab. Receptors originate from a human donor with classical Hodgkin lymphoma.

The J gene is TRBJ2-3, the V gene TRBV7-9, with D hard to call. Germline CDR1 and CDR2: SEHNR and FQNEAQ (reference sequence). V was clipped by 10 bases and J by 4 bases, with 18 bases between them. This CDR3 is 14 amino acids long. The CDR3 region is CAIHHLVASDTQYF. The DNA for the CDR3 is TGTGCCATACACCATTTGGTGGCCTCAGATACGCAGTATTTT.

V and J are TRBV19 and TRBJ1-2, with D possibly matching TRBD1 (6 bases). Trimming left V 10 bases short and J 4 bases short, with 19 bases between. There are 14 residues in the CDR3. Germline values: CDR1 LNHDA, CDR2 SQIVND (reference sequence). In DNA, the CDR3 is TGTGCCACCAGGGACCCGAGCAGGGGCTATGGCTACACCTTC. This translates into CATRDPSRGYGYTF.

The rearrangement links TRBV19 to TRBJ1-5, with 7 bases fitting TRBD1. The V gene end was trimmed by 3 bases and the J gene end by 5 bases; junction bases not matched to a gene: 4. The CDR3 loop spans 14 amino acids. From germline, CDR1 is LNHDA and CDR2 SQIVND (reference sequence). The CDR3 region has the DNA TGTGCCAGTAGTATGCAGGGGGTGGATCAGCCCCAGCATTTT. Translating it yields CASSMQGVDQPQHF.

The gene calls are TRBV20-1 and TRBJ2-1; no definite D call. In germline, CDR1 is DFQATT, CDR2 SNEGSKA (reference sequence). The CDR3 length is 10 residues. Trimming took 5 bases from V and 9 from J, leaving 8 bases between them. CDR3: CSAGWGEQFF. The CDR3 bases are TGCAGTGCTGGATGGGGTGAGCAGTTCTTC.

The V gene is TRBV5-1, the J gene TRBJ2-7; TRBD1 matches at 9 bases. The length of the CDR3 is 14 residues. The germline V gene has CDR1 SGHRS and CDR2 YFSETQ. With V trimmed by 4 bases and J by 4 bases, 6 bases remained unmatched. This CDR3 reads CASSRTGTGYEQYF. The DNA of the CDR3 is TGCGCCAGCAGCCGTACCGGGACAGGGTACGAGCAGTACTTC.

The rearrangement joins TRBV6-6 to TRBJ2-7; 7 bases fit TRBD2. V shed 6 bases, J shed 3 bases, and the junction held 8 bases outside the gene matches. This CDR3 contains 14 residues. The germline gives CDR1 MNHNY, CDR2 SVGAGI (reference sequence). In DNA form, the CDR3 reads TGTGCCAGCAGGTCTGCGGGGGAGCTCTACGAGCAGTACTTC. Protein sequence: CASRSAGELYEQYF.

CDR3 nucleotides: TGTGCCAGCAGCTTCACAGACATGAACACTGAAGCTTTCTTT. Encoded protein: CASSFTDMNTEAFF. This sequence joins TRBV5-4 and TRBJ1-1; D remains ambiguous. This CDR3 contains 14 residues. In germline, CDR1 is SGHNT, CDR2 YYREEE (reference sequence). The V gene lost 2 bases and the J gene lost 0 bases, with 8 bases spanning the gap.